One and the same sample provided the 11 T cell receptor beta chains below, sequenced in a study of cytotoxic CD8 clonotypes in ibrutinib-treated CLL. The protocol was immunoSEQ multiplex PCR, while the TCRdb copy is restricted to in-frame clones and leaves out a portion. The top ten hold 3.5% to 5.5% of the sample, which has under 200,000 clones, around 80% seen once. The specimen comprised PBMCs, sampled after 24 months of ibrutinib treatment. These receptors were taken from a human donor with chronic lymphocytic leukemia.

The rearrangement uses TRBV6-1 and TRBJ1-2; the D gene is possibly TRBD1 (6 bases). This CDR3 is built from 15 residues. Trimming shortened V by 3 bases and J by 4 bases, and 15 bases separated the two germline ends. In germline, CDR1 is MNHNS, CDR2 SASEGT. Here the CDR3 DNA reads TGTGCCAGCAGTGACTATTTAAAGGACAGCTATGGCTACACCTTC. Translating it yields CASSDYLKDSYGYTF.

The V gene is TRBV5-1, the J gene TRBJ1-4; no clear D gene. Germline V gene sequence: CDR1 SGHRS, CDR2 YFSETQ. The ends were cut back, 1 base at V and 2 bases at J, with 9 bases in the middle. There are 15 residues in the CDR3. The CDR3 coding sequence is TGCGCCAGCAGCTTGTTTGCGGGCACTAATGAAAAACTGTTTTTT. The encoded protein is CASSLFAGTNEKLFF.

This clone was detected only once. J is TRBJ2-7 and V is TRBV6-6; D gene uncertain. Per germline, CDR1 MNHNY and CDR2 SVGAGI (reference sequence). The CDR3 consists of 13 residues. Trimming stripped 6 bases from V and 5 bases from J, with 14 bases between. Here the CDR3 reads CASRLGPGHEQYF. The CDR3 DNA sequence: TGTGCCAGCAGGCTAGGTCCCGGCCACGAGCAGTACTTC.

J is TRBJ2-5 and V is TRBV28; TRBD1 matches at 7 bases. CDR1 is MDHEN and CDR2 is SYDVKM in the germline V gene. CDR3 size: 13 residues. The V segment lost 5 bases and the J segment 5 bases; nucleotides outside the gene matches: 5. The CDR3: CASSTGDRETQYF. The CDR3 DNA reads TGTGCCAGCAGTACAGGGGATCGGGAGACCCAGTACTTC.

The chain carries TRBV7-2 and TRBJ2-7; 10 bases agree with TRBD2. J lost 0 bases, V lost 2 bases, and 1 base had no gene match. Germline CDR1 SGHTA, CDR2 FQGNSA. The CDR3 runs to 15 residues. The CDR3 region is CASSLSSGSSYEQYF. CDR3 coding DNA: TGTGCCAGCAGCTTATCTAGCGGGAGCTCCTACGAGCAGTACTTC. The entire variable domain, with the rest obtained from reference TRBV7-2 and TRBJ2-7, is as follows: GAGVSQSPSNKVTEKGKDVELRCDPISGHTALYWYRQSLGQGLEFLIYFQGNSAPDKSGLPSDRFSAERTGGSVSTLTIQRTQQEDSAVYLCASSLSSGSSYEQYFGPGTRLTVT.

The gene calls are TRBV28 and TRBJ1-1; possible D gene TRBD1, 5 bases. Per germline, CDR1 MDHEN and CDR2 SYDVKM. The CDR3 totals 15 residues. The germline V and J ends were trimmed by 5 bases and 6 bases, with 19 bases remaining between them. The chain's CDR3 is CASSTPLQVKAEAFF. The CDR3 nucleotides read TGTGCCAGCAGTACACCCTTACAGGTCAAGGCTGAAGCTTTCTTT.

This clone has a handful of counts. The chain joins TRBV5-1 to TRBJ2-3; tentatively, D is TRBD1 (5 bases). Per the germline V gene, CDR1 is SGHRS and CDR2 is YFSETQ. The length of the CDR3 is 15 residues. V shed 2 bases and J shed 3 bases, with 13 bases lying between them. The CDR3 nucleotides are TGCGCCAGCAGCTTTAACAGGCCCTCTACAGATACGCAGTATTTT. This translates into CASSFNRPSTDTQYF.

This clone was counted between two and nine times. V is TRBV30 and J is TRBJ1-1; D possibly corresponds to TRBD1 (6 bases). The V gene's germline CDR1 is GTSNPN and CDR2 SVGIG (reference sequence). The V end lost 1 base, the J end lost 2 bases, and 11 bases lay between the germline ends. The CDR3 loop spans 14 amino acids. The CDR3 protein is CAWSAGQSNTEAFF. The DNA for the CDR3 is TGTGCCTGGAGTGCCGGACAGTCCAACACTGAAGCTTTCTTT.

V is TRBV6-6 and J is TRBJ1-5; tentatively, D is TRBD1 (6 bases). V was pared by 4 bases and J by 5 bases, with 15 bases between. This CDR3 has 15 residues. Germline CDR1 and CDR2: MNHNY and SVGAGI (reference sequence). The CDR3 sequence: CASSFTGRGDQPQHF. For the CDR3, the DNA is TGTGCCAGCAGTTTTACAGGGAGAGGGGATCAGCCCCAGCATTTT.

The CDR3 DNA sequence: TGCGCCAGCAGCTCTAAAGAGACCCAGTACTTC. Translation gives CASSSKETQYF. J is TRBJ2-5 and V is TRBV5-1; D not certain. CDR1 SGHRS and CDR2 YFSETQ come from the germline V gene. The length of the CDR3 is 11 residues. The V end lost 3 bases, the J end lost 3 bases, and 3 bases lay between the germline ends.

The V gene is TRBV6-6, the J gene TRBJ1-2, with D maybe TRBD1 (6 bases). CDR3 length: 14 residues. The V end lost 7 bases, the J end lost 0 bases, and 12 bases lay between the germline ends. CDR1 is MNHNY, CDR2 SVGAGI, per germline (reference sequence). This CDR3 is CASMRDISNYGYTF. CDR3 DNA sequence: TGTGCCAGCATGAGGGACATATCTAACTATGGCTACACCTTC.